This T cell receptor beta chain was captured in a study of identical twins. This clonotype was found a few times. TCRdb reprocessed the 5' RACE reads via MiXCR and lists one record per CDR3 protein. The sample yields fewer than 800,000 distinct CDR3 sequences, roughly 7.1% seen once. Unmatched junction bases numbered 8, after V lost 6 bases and J lost 4 bases. The CDR3 covers 15 residues. These data also featured in a second study, about yellow fever vaccine responses in identical twins.

This TCR was recovered from a young woman in good health. The sample comprised PBMCs. V and J are TRBV12-3 or TRBV12-4 and TRBJ2-1; 8 nucleotides agree with TRBD2. The CDR3 DNA reads TGTGCCAGCAGCATCAGGGCGGGGGGTTACAATGAGCAGTTCTTC. Translating it yields CASSIRAGGYNEQFF.